This is a list of T cell receptor beta chains from one sample in a study of human T cells and chemical hapten exposure. MiXCR, run by TCRdb on the RACE reads, gives a single entry per CDR3 protein. The table shows 300,000 to 450,000 distinct CDR3 sequences, with more than 4.5% occurring only once. Sequencing used whole blood, obtained in connection with sensitization to the hapten diphenylcyclopropenone (DPC). The receptors stem from a woman in her forties or fifties with alopecia areata. Some clones in this sample may be carry-over from other donors' samples. Both conserved end residues are part of each CDR3. The D gene is left open where the match is weak. The listing skips clone size in some rows; elsewhere it reads once, few, many or a size class.

V	size	D	J	CDR3	DNA
TRBV7-2	many	.	TRBJ1-4	CASSLRSWATTNEKLFF	TGTGCCAGCAGCTTAAGATCCTGGGCAACAACTAATGAAAAACTGTTTTTT
TRBV6-6	few	.	TRBJ2-5	CASSNKAYLETQYF	TGTGCCAGCAGCAACAAGGCCTACCTAGAGACCCAGTACTTC
TRBV12-3/TRBV12-4	few	.	TRBJ2-2	CASSLRTRGTGELFF	TGTGCCAGCAGCCTCCGGACCCGGGGTACCGGGGAGCTGTTTTTT
TRBV2	few	.	TRBJ2-7	CASSDSTEQYF	TGTGCCAGCAGTGATTCGACAGAGCAGTACTTC
TRBV6-6	few	.	TRBJ2-3	CASSRYYDTQYF	TGTGCCAGCAGTCGTTACTACGATACGCAGTATTTT
TRBV5-1	many	TRBD1	TRBJ2-1	CASRPTGDEQFF	TGCGCCAGCAGGCCGACAGGGGATGAGCAGTTCTTC
TRBV6-2/TRBV6-3	many	TRBD2	TRBJ2-1	CASSPGGVAEQFF	TGTGCCAGCAGCCCGGGAGGGGTTGCTGAGCAGTTCTTC
TRBV11-2	many	.	TRBJ2-1	CASSLDGARDPSF	TGTGCCAGCAGCTTAGATGGGGCCCGTGACCCTAGCTTC
TRBV25-1	many	TRBD1	TRBJ2-6	CASSEAFTGGKANVLTF	TGTGCCAGCAGTGAAGCCTTCACAGGGGGCAAGGCCAACGTCCTGACTTTC
TRBV3-1	few	TRBD2	TRBJ2-2	CASSPLAGFSGELFF	TGTGCCAGCAGCCCGCTAGCGGGATTTTCCGGGGAGCTGTTTTTT
TRBV27	.	TRBD2	TRBJ2-7	CASRGGVGEQYF	TGTGCCAGCAGGGGGGGGGTCGGCGAGCAGTACTTC
TRBV20-1	many	.	TRBJ1-5	CSARDSGWNQPQHF	TGCAGTGCTAGAGATTCTGGGTGGAATCAGCCCCAGCATTTT
TRBV29-1	many	TRBD2	TRBJ2-1	CSVEGLAGGSSYNEQFF	TGCAGCGTTGAAGGGCTAGCGGGAGGGAGCTCCTACAATGAGCAGTTCTTC
TRBV12-3/TRBV12-4	.	.	TRBJ1-5	CASSPGVNQPQHF	TGTGCCAGCAGTCCCGGGGTCAATCAGCCCCAGCATTTT
TRBV6-1	many	.	TRBJ2-3	CASSQDRRMGYF	TGTGCCAGCAGCCAGGACCGCCGAATGGGGTATTTT
TRBV7-9	many	TRBD1	TRBJ1-1	CASSSKGADRLNTEAFF	TGTGCCAGCAGCTCCAAAGGGGCGGACAGGCTGAACACTGAAGCTTTCTTT
TRBV15	.	.	TRBJ1-6	CATSGGLESPLHF	TGTGCCACCAGCGGAGGTTTAGAGTCACCCCTCCACTTT
TRBV10-2	many	.	TRBJ1-6	CASSEDSWVTNSPLHF	TGCGCCAGCAGTGAGGACTCGTGGGTGACTAATTCACCCCTCCACTTT
TRBV12-3/TRBV12-4	many	TRBD2	TRBJ2-1	CASSLRREGPGFF	TGTGCCAGCAGTTTAAGACGGGAGGGCCCGGGGTTCTTC
TRBV2	many	.	TRBJ1-6	CASSESSIGSPLHF	TGTGCCAGCAGTGAAAGCTCCATTGGTTCACCCCTCCACTTT
TRBV4-1	few	.	TRBJ1-3	CASSQVKSGGSLRDTIYF	TGCGCCAGCAGCCAAGTAAAATCCGGCGGATCCCTTAGAGACACCATATATTTT
TRBV25-1	many	.	TRBJ2-3	CASSEQDPKGTDTQYF	TGTGCCAGCAGTGAACAGGATCCGAAGGGCACAGATACGCAGTATTTT